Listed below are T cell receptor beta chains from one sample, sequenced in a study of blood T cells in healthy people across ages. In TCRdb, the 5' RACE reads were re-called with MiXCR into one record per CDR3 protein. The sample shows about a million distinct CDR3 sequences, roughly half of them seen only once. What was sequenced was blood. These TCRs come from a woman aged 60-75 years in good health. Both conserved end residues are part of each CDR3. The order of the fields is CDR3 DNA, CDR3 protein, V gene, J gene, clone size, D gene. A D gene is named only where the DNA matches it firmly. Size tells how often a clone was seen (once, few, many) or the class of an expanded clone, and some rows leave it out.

CDR3 DNA: TGTGCCAGCAGCTCATACTTTGCGACCCGTTTCGAGCAGTACTTC; CDR3 protein: CASSSYFATRFEQYF; V gene: TRBV14; J gene: TRBJ2-7; clone size: NA; D gene: NA
CDR3 DNA: TGTGCCATCAGTGGGAGGACGGGGGGCCCCCAAGAGACCCAGTACTTC; CDR3 protein: CAISGRTGGPQETQYF; V gene: TRBV10-3; J gene: TRBJ2-5; clone size: NA; D gene: NA
CDR3 DNA: TGTGCCAGCAGTTCGACACTACGGCGGTACTTC; CDR3 protein: CASSSTLRRYF; V gene: TRBV28; J gene: TRBJ2-7; clone size: NA; D gene: NA
CDR3 DNA: TGTGCCATCAGTGATATGGGGGGGAGCCCATACGAGCAGTACTTC; CDR3 protein: CAISDMGGSPYEQYF; V gene: TRBV10-3; J gene: TRBJ2-7; clone size: NA; D gene: TRBD2
CDR3 DNA: TGCGCCAGCAGCCCGACGGCTGGTGGTGCGGCGAAAAACACCGGGGAGCTGTTTTTT; CDR3 protein: CASSPTAGGAAKNTGELFF; V gene: TRBV4-3; J gene: TRBJ2-2; clone size: NA; D gene: NA
CDR3 DNA: TGCAGTGCTTACTCGGACCAGGCCTCGGGCAATGAGCAGTTCTTC; CDR3 protein: CSAYSDQASGNEQFF; V gene: TRBV20-1; J gene: TRBJ2-1; clone size: few; D gene: NA
CDR3 DNA: TGTGCCAGCACCCCGTCGGCGGACACAGATACGCAGTATTTT; CDR3 protein: CASTPSADTDTQYF; V gene: TRBV12-3/TRBV12-4; J gene: TRBJ2-3; clone size: NA; D gene: NA
CDR3 DNA: TGCGCCAGCAGCGGCGAGGCCGCAGCTAACTATGGCTACACCTTC; CDR3 protein: CASSGEAAANYGYTF; V gene: TRBV5-1; J gene: TRBJ1-2; clone size: NA; D gene: NA
CDR3 DNA: TGTGCCAGCAGTATCTACACAGATACGCAGTATTTT; CDR3 protein: CASSIYTDTQYF; V gene: TRBV6-6; J gene: TRBJ2-3; clone size: few; D gene: NA
CDR3 DNA: TGTGCCAGCAGCTTAGCCCGCAGGCCCCGAGGAAATGAGCAGTACTTC; CDR3 protein: CASSLARRPRGNEQYF; V gene: TRBV7-2; J gene: TRBJ2-7; clone size: NA; D gene: NA
CDR3 DNA: TGCGCCAGCAGTGAAGCGGGAGATTACGAGCAGTACTTC; CDR3 protein: CASSEAGDYEQYF; V gene: TRBV10-1; J gene: TRBJ2-7; clone size: few; D gene: TRBD2
CDR3 DNA: TGTGCCAGCAGCCAAAATATCGCACAGGCTGTTCCAGAGACCCAGTACTTC; CDR3 protein: CASSQNIAQAVPETQYF; V gene: TRBV11-2; J gene: TRBJ2-5; clone size: NA; D gene: NA
CDR3 DNA: TGTGCCAGCAGAGAGGACAGGCTTGGCAATCAGCCCCAGCATTTT; CDR3 protein: CASREDRLGNQPQHF; V gene: TRBV6-1; J gene: TRBJ1-5; clone size: NA; D gene: TRBD1
CDR3 DNA: TGTGCCAGCAGCCGGGGGTTTCTCCTTTATGTTGGCTACACCTTC; CDR3 protein: CASSRGFLLYVGYTF; V gene: TRBV3-1; J gene: TRBJ1-2; clone size: few; D gene: NA
CDR3 DNA: TGTGCCAGCAAACAACGACTTACTAGCTTCAATGAGCAGTTCTTC; CDR3 protein: CASKQRLTSFNEQFF; V gene: TRBV12-3/TRBV12-4; J gene: TRBJ2-1; clone size: NA; D gene: NA